This entry lists 7 T cell receptor beta chains sequenced from one sample in a study of early T cells in non-severe SARS-CoV-2 infection. TCRdb re-analysed the 5' RACE reads in MiXCR, keeping a single row per CDR3 protein. The data show 25,000 to 30,000 distinct CDR3 sequences, 4% to 5.5% seen once. What was sequenced was whole blood. Receptors were obtained from an adult who was a healthcare worker with PCR-confirmed SARS-CoV-2 infection or an uninfected control (not recorded which).

Of note for this clonotype: A read error may explain this, as a much larger clone is one base away. This chain's CDR3 is CASSDGKRNNEQFF. The CDR3 DNA follows: TGCGCCAGCAGTGATGGGAAACGGAACAATGAGCAGTTCTTC. The chain links TRBV5-1 to TRBJ2-1; D is unclear. V dropped 5 bases and J dropped 5 bases, with 14 bases sitting between them. The length of the CDR3 is 14 residues. Germline V gives CDR1 SGHRS, CDR2 YFSETQ.

This clonotype was counted a single time. This may be a read error, as it is one base from a much larger clone. CDR3 loop: CASSFLDWSSEQYF. CDR3 nucleotides: TGTGCCAGTAGTTTTCTGGACTGGTCCTCCGAGCAGTACTTC. The gene calls are TRBV19 and TRBJ2-7; the D gene is possibly TRBD2 (5 bases). This CDR3 contains 14 residues. Germline assignment: CDR1 LNHDA and CDR2 SQIVND (reference sequence).

This clonotype was seen more than once but under ten times. The V gene is TRBV29-1, the J gene TRBJ2-5; 7 bases are shared with TRBD2. This CDR3 region has 14 residues. In germline, CDR1 is SQVTM, CDR2 ANQGSEA. J lost 2 bases, V lost 4 bases, and 7 bases had no gene match. The DNA for the CDR3 is TGCAGCGTTGGGGTTCTGGGGGGGCAAGAGACCCAGTACTTC. This encodes CSVGVLGGQETQYF. The full variable domain, in which reference TRBV29-1 and TRBJ2-5 provide the parts outside the CDR3, is SAVISQKPSRDICQRGTSLTIQCQVDSQVTMMFWYRQQPGQSLTLIATANQGSEATYESGFVIDKFPISRPNLTFSTLTVSNMSPEDSSIYLCSVGVLGGQETQYFGPGTRLLVL.

This clonotype occurred a few times. The rearrangement joins TRBV5-4 to TRBJ2-5; D is unresolved. The length of the CDR3 is 13 residues. CDR1 and CDR2 (germline): SGHNT, YYREEE (reference sequence). Between the trimmed V and J ends, which lost 2 bases and 1 base, there was a span of 6 bases. CDR3 DNA sequence: TGTGCCAGCAGCTTAACTACCCAAGAGACCCAGTACTTC. This gives the protein CASSLTTQETQYF.

As for this clonotype: This may be a read error, as it is one base from a much larger clone. The chain combines TRBV6-2 or TRBV6-3 with TRBJ2-2, with a tentative D call TRBD2 (5 bases). The CDR3 runs to 14 residues. Germline assignment: CDR1 MNHEY and CDR2 SVGEGT. The CDR3 DNA reads as TGTGCCGGCAGTGTACTAGTTCGCACCGGGGAGCTGTTTTTT. Residues: CAGSVLVRTGELFF.

This clonotype showed up many times. The chain is built from TRBV25-1 and TRBJ2-3; D is perhaps TRBD1 or TRBD2 (6 bases each). CDR1 is MGHDK and CDR2 is SYGVNS in the germline V gene. Between the trimmed V and J ends, which lost 7 bases and 1 base, there was a span of 15 bases. CDR3 length: 15 amino acids. The CDR3 loop is CASTGGGVGTDTQYF. CDR3 sequence (DNA): TGTGCCAGCACTGGGGGCGGGGTCGGCACAGATACGCAGTATTTT.

This clonotype was recorded at least ten times. The CDR3 nucleotides are TGTGCCAGCAGCTTAGATATCCTCCCCGCCCATACGCAGTATTTT. It is translated as CASSLDILPAHTQYF. This chain uses TRBV11-3 with TRBJ2-3; D is ambiguous. V lost 0 bases and J lost 7, with 14 bases in between. This CDR3 comprises 15 residues. Germline V lookup: CDR1 SGHNT, CDR2 YENEEA.